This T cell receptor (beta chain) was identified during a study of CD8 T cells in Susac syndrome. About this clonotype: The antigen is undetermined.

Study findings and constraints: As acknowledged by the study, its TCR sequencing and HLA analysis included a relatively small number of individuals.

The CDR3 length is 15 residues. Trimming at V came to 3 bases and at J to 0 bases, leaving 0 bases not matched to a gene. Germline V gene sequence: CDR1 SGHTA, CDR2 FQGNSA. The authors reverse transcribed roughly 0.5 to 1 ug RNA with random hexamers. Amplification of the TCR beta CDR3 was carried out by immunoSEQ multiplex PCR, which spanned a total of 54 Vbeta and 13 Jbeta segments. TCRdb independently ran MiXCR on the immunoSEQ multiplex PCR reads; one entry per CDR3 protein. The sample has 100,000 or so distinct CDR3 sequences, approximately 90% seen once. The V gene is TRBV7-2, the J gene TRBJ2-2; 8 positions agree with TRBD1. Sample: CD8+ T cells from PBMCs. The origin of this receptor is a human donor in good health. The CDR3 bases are TGTGCCAGCAGCTTCAGGGGGCCGAACACCGGGGAGCTGTTTTTT. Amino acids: CASSFRGPNTGELFF.